This record looks at one TCR beta chain sequence and its context. This specimen belongs to a study of blood T cell repertoires in COVID-19. As for the study in general: T cells, B-cell-depleted T cells, or PBMCs provided the cDNA or gDNA that served as material.

Sequencing was performed with immunoSEQ multiplex PCR; in TCRdb, only in-frame clones are kept and a portion is missing. The sample holds under 450,000 clones, around 83% seen once. Those enrolled, adults aged roughly 18 to 90 years, came from around 25 US areas. The sequenced sample consisted of PBMCs or T cells enriched from blood (not recorded which). This clonotype originated in a woman in her fifties or sixties who had recovered from COVID-19.

Here the CDR3 DNA reads TGTGCCAGTAGTATAAGCAGGGTCCGCACTGAAGCTTTCTTT. This sequence encodes CASSISRVRTEAFF. The chain is built from TRBV19 and TRBJ1-1, with TRBD1 as a possible D gene (5 bases). V was pared by 2 bases and J by 4 bases, with 11 bases between. Germline CDR1 is LNHDA and CDR2 is SQIVND (reference sequence). This CDR3 comprises 14 residues.